The rows below give T cell receptor beta chains drawn from one sample of a study of cytotoxic CD8 clonotypes in ibrutinib-treated CLL. Profiling relied on immunoSEQ multiplex PCR, and the TCRdb table lists in-frame clones only, not all of them. The sample lists 68,000 or so clones, 68% occurring once. The source was PBMCs, collected after 12 months of ibrutinib treatment. The source is a human donor with chronic lymphocytic leukemia. CDR3s include the opening cysteine and the closing phenylalanine or tryptophan. D genes are given only for firm matches. Clone size is stated in some rows and not others, as once, few, many or a class when expanded.

>TRBD2|TRBV19|NA|TRBJ2-1
CASSVTSGGAVNNEQFF
TGTGCCAGTAGTGTTACTAGCGGGGGGGCAGTAAACAATGAGCAGTTCTTC
>NA|TRBV18|few|TRBJ1-3
CASPETGNSGNTIYF
TGTGCCAGCCCTGAAACCGGGAACTCTGGAAACACCATATATTTT
>TRBD2|TRBV10-3|NA|TRBJ2-3
CAISELGGTGGSTDTQYF
TGTGCCATCAGTGAGTTAGGTGGAACGGGGGGAAGCACAGATACGCAGTATTTT
>TRBD1|TRBV7-8|NA|TRBJ1-1
CASSVTDRGGTEAFF
TGTGCCAGCAGCGTAACAGACAGGGGCGGCACTGAAGCTTTCTTT
>NA|TRBV30|NA|TRBJ1-6
CAWRMRGRGSPLHF
TGTGCCTGGAGGATGAGGGGTAGGGGTTCACCCCTCCACTTT
>NA|TRBV30|NA|TRBJ1-1
CAWSPSTTEQPFF
TGTGCCTGGAGCCCTTCGACGACGGAACAACCTTTCTTT
>TRBD2|TRBV11-3|NA|TRBJ2-1
CASSPGGELHEQFF
TGTGCCAGCTCCCCTGGGGGGGAACTTCATGAGCAGTTCTTC
>TRBD1|TRBV5-4|few|TRBJ2-2
CASSLRGGLGGELFF
TGTGCCAGCAGCTTACGAGGGGGCTTGGGCGGGGAGCTGTTTTTT
>TRBD1|TRBV7-9|few|TRBJ1-6
CASSRTGANSPLHF
TGTGCCAGCAGCCGCACAGGGGCAAATTCACCCCTCCACTTT
>NA|TRBV10-2|few|TRBJ1-4
CASGTTNEKLFF
TGCGCCAGCGGGACTACTAATGAAAAACTCTTTTTT